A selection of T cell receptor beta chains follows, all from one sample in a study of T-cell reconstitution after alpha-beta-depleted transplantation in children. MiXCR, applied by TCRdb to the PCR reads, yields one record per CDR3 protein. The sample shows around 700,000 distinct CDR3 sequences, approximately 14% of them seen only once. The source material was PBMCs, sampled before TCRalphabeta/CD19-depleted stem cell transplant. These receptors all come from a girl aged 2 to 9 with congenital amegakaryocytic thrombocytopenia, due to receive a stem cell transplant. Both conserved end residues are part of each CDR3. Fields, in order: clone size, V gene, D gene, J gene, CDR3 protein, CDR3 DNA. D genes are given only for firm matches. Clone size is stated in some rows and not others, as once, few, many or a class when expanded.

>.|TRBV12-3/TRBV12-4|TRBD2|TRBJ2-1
CASSFGGGPGNEQFF
TGTGCCAGCAGTTTCGGGGGAGGGCCGGGGAATGAGCAGTTCTTC
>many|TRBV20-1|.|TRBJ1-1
CSARQGSNTEAFF
TGCAGTGCTAGACAGGGATCGAACACTGAAGCTTTCTTT
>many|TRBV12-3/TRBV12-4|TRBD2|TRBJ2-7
CASSSLWREVPYEQYF
TGTGCCAGCAGTTCCCTTTGGCGGGAGGTTCCCTACGAGCAGTACTTC
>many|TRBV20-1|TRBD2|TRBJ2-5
CSARGGTSGLVQYF
TGCAGTGCTAGGGGTGGGACTAGCGGTTTGGTCCAGTACTTC
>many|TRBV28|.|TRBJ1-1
CASGGVGTEAFF
TGTGCCAGCGGGGGAGTGGGCACTGAAGCTTTCTTT
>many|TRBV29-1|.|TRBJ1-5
CSVAGAANQPQHF
TGCAGCGTTGCAGGGGCAGCGAATCAGCCCCAGCATTTT
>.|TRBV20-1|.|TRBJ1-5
CSALWGTSNQPQHF
TGCAGTGCACTCTGGGGGACTTCGAATCAGCCCCAGCATTTT
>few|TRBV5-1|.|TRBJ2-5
CASSPLKETQYF
TGCGCCAGCAGCCCTCTAAAGGAGACCCAGTACTTC
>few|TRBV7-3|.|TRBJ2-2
CASRETGANTGELFF
TGTGCCAGCAGGGAAACAGGAGCGAACACCGGGGAGCTGTTTTTT
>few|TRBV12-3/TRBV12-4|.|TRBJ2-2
CASSLLGLRELFF
TGTGCCAGCAGTTTATTGGGCCTACGGGAGCTGTTTTTT
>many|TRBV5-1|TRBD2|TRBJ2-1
CASSLAGTSGRFYEQFF
TGCGCCAGCAGCTTGGCCGGGACTAGCGGGAGGTTCTATGAGCAGTTCTTC
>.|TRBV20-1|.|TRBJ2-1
CSASGLSSSDEQFF
TGCAGTGCTAGTGGGTTGTCCTCCTCGGATGAGCAGTTCTTC
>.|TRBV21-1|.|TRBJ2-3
CASSKGPTDTQYF
TGTGCCAGCAGCAAAGGACCCACAGATACGCAGTATTTT
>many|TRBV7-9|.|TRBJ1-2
CASSPGVKEDGYTF
TGTGCCAGCAGCCCCGGGGTTAAGGAGGATGGCTACACCTTC
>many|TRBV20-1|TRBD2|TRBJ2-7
CSASTGTMSSHEQYF
TGCAGTGCTAGCACCGGGACTATGAGCTCGCACGAGCAGTACTTC
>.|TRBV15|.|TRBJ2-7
CATSDPPGLSYEQYF
TGTGCCACCAGCGATCCACCGGGACTGAGCTACGAGCAGTACTTC
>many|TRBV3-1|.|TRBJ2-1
CASSQPSDRYNEQFF
TGTGCCAGCAGCCAACCCTCGGACAGATACAATGAGCAGTTCTTC
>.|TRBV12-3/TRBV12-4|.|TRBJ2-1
CASTQYATAAGWGYNEQFF
TGTGCCAGCACCCAATACGCAACGGCAGCAGGCTGGGGCTACAATGAGCAGTTCTTC
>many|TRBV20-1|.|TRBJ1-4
CSAILSGRDEKLFF
TGCAGTGCTATACTCTCGGGTAGAGATGAAAAACTGTTTTTT
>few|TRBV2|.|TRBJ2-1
CASGIWSWNEQFF
TGTGCCAGCGGGATTTGGTCGTGGAATGAGCAGTTCTTC
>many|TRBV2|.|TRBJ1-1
CASSKDPSVMNTEAFF
TGTGCCAGCAGTAAAGACCCTAGTGTGATGAACACTGAAGCTTTCTTT
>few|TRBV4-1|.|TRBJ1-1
CASSQGDGNTEAFF
TGCGCCAGCAGCCAAGGGGATGGGAACACTGAAGCTTTCTTT
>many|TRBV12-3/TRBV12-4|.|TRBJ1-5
CASSLWVGHQPQHF
TGTGCCAGCAGTTTATGGGTGGGGCATCAGCCCCAGCATTTT
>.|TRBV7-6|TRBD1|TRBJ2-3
CASSLDVGQGGGTDTQYF
TGTGCCAGCAGCTTAGACGTTGGACAGGGTGGTGGCACAGATACGCAGTATTTT
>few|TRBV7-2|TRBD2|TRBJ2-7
CASSRRGLAALYEQYF
TGTGCCAGCAGCCGACGGGGACTAGCGGCCTTATACGAGCAGTACTTC
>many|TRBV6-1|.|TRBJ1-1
CASRRDTMNTEAFF
TGTGCCAGCAGGCGGGACACTATGAACACTGAAGCTTTCTTT
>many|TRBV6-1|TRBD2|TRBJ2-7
CASGVKGTSGPYEQYF
TGTGCCAGCGGCGTGAAAGGGACTAGCGGGCCCTACGAGCAGTACTTC
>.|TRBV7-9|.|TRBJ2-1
CASRVKTRYNEQFF
TGTGCCAGCAGAGTCAAGACTCGATACAATGAGCAGTTCTTC
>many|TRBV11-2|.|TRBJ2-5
CASSFGRVETQYF
TGTGCCAGCAGCTTCGGACGTGTGGAGACCCAGTACTTC
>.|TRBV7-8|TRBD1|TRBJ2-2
CASSSPTGDRVVAGELFF
TGTGCCAGCAGCTCACCAACGGGGGACAGGGTAGTCGCCGGGGAGCTGTTTTTT
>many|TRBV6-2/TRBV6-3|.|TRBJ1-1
CASMTVMNTEAFF
TGTGCCAGCATGACGGTTATGAACACTGAAGCTTTCTTT
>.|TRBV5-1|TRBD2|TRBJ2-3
CASRTYQAGGRTDTQYF
TGCGCCAGCCGAACGTACCAAGCGGGAGGCCGCACAGATACGCAGTATTTT
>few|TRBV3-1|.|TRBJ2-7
CASSQDAVASREQYF
TGTGCCAGCAGCCAAGATGCGGTAGCCTCTCGCGAGCAGTACTTC
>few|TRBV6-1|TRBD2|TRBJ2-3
CASSGRGGDTQYF
TGTGCCAGCAGCGGGAGGGGTGGAGATACGCAGTATTTT
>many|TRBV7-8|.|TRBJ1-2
CASSLVQGRNYGYTF
TGTGCCAGCAGCTTAGTCCAGGGTAGGAACTATGGCTACACCTTC
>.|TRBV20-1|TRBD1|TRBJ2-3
CCAREGQVGPQVDTQYF
TGCTGTGCTAGAGAAGGACAGGTCGGCCCGCAGGTAGATACGCAGTATTTT
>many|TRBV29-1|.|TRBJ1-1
CSHGGDVAEAFF
TGCAGTCATGGAGGGGATGTCGCTGAAGCTTTCTTT
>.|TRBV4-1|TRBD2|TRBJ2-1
CASSRPGTSGPYNEQFF
TGCGCCAGCAGCCGACCCGGGACTAGCGGGCCCTACAATGAGCAGTTCTTC
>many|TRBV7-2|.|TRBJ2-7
CASSLVWSGSYEQYF
TGTGCCAGCAGCTTAGTGTGGAGCGGCTCCTACGAGCAGTACTTC
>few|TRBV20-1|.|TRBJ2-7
CSAQHGREQYF
TGCAGTGCGCAACATGGACGGGAGCAGTACTTC
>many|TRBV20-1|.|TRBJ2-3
CSARKGGTDTQYF
TGCAGTGCTAGGAAGGGCGGCACAGATACGCAGTATTTT
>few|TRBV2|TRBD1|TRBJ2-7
CASLQGGASYEQYF
TGTGCCAGCCTACAGGGGGGAGCTTCCTACGAGCAGTACTTC
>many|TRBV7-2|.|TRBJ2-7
CASSLERPSMGEQYF
TGTGCCAGCAGCTTAGAACGTCCTTCTATGGGCGAGCAGTACTTC